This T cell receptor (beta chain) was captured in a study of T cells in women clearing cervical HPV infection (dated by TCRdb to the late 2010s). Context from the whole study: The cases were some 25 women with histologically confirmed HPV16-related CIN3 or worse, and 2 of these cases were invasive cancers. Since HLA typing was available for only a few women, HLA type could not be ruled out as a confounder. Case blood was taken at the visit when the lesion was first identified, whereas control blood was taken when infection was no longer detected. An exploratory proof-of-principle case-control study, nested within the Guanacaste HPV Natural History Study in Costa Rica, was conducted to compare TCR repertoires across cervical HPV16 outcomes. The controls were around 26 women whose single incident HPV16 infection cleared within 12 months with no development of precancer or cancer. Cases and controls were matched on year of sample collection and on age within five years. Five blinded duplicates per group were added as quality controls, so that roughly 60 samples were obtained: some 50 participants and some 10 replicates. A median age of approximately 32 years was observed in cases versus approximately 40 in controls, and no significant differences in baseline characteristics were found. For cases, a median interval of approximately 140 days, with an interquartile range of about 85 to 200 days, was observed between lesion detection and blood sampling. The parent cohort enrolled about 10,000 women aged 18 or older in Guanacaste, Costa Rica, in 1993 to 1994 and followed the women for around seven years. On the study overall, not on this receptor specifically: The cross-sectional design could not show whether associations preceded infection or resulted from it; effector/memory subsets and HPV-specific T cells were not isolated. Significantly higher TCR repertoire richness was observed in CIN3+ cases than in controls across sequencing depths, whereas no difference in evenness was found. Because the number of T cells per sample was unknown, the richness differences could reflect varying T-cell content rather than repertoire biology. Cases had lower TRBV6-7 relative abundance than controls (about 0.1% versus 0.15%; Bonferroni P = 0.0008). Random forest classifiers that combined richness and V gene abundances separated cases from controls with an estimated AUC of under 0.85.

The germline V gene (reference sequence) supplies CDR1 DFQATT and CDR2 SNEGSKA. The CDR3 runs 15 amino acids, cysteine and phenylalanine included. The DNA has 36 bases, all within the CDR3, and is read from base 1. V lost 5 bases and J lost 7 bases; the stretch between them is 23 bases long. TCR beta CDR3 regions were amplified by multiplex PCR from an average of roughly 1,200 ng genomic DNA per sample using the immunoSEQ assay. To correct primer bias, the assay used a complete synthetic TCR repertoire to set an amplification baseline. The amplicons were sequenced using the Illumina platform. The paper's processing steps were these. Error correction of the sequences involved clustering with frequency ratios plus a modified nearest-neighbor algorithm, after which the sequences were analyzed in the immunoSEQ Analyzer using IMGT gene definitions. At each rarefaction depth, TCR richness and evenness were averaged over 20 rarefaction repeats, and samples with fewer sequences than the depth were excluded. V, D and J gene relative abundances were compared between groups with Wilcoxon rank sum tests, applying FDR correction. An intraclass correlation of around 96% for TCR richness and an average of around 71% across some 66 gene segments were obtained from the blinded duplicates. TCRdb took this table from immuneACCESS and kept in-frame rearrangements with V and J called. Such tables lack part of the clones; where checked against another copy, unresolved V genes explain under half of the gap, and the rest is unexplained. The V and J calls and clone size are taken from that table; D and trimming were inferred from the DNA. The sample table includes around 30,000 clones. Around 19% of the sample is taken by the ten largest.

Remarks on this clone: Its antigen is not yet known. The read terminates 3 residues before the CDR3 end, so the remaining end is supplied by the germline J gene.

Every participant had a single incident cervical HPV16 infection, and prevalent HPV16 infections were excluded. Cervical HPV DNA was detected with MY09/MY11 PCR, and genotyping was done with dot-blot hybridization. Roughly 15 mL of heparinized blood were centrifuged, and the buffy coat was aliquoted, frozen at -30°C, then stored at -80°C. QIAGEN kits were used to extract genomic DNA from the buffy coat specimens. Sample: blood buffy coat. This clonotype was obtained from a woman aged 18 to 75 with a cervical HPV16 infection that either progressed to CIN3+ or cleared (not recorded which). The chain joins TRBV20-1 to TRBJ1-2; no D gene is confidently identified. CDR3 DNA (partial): TGCAGTGCTGGAAGATGTCGACGGCCTAGTGGTGGC. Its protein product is CSAGRCRRPSGG. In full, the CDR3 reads CSAGRCRRPSGGYTF.